These 11 T cell receptor beta chains share one sample of origin, sequenced in a study of OX40 agonist ivuxolimab in advanced cancers. The table came from immunoSEQ multiplex PCR; TCRdb's copy has only in-frame clones and leaves some out. The sample holds tens of thousands of clones, around four fifths seen once. This specimen was CD4+ or CD8+ T cells sorted from blood, taken in a trial of the OX40 agonist ivuxolimab. These receptors were obtained from an adult with an advanced solid tumor such as melanoma, head and neck, liver or kidney cancer.

The chain employs TRBV6-5 and TRBJ2-2; D is possibly TRBD2 (6 bases). Trimming took 5 bases from V and 4 from J, leaving 8 bases between them. This CDR3 comprises 13 residues. Germline CDR1 is MNHEY and CDR2 is SVGAGI. Here the CDR3 DNA reads TGTGCCAGCAGTGAGACTAGCACCGGGGAGCTGTTTTTT. Its protein is CASSETSTGELFF.

The chain is built from TRBV29-1 and TRBJ2-1; 9 nucleotides agree with TRBD2. Germline-derived CDR1 and CDR2 are SQVTM and ANQGSEA. The CDR3 consists of 13 residues. V gave up 5 bases and J gave up 7 bases; unmatched junction bases: 6. CDR3 sequence reads: CSVFSGGGNEQFF. CDR3 sequence (DNA): TGCAGCGTTTTTAGCGGGGGAGGGAATGAGCAGTTCTTC.

This clone was counted a single time. This sample includes further DNA sequences coding for the same CDR3. This chain connects TRBV6-5 to TRBJ2-7, with 9 bases aligning to TRBD1. CDR3 length equals 14 residues. V lost 6 bases, J lost 2 bases, and 5 bases stayed unmatched. CDR1 and CDR2 (germline): MNHEY, SVGAGI. CDR3 sequence: CASSQRQGAYEQYF. The CDR3 nucleotides read TGTGCCAGCAGCCAGCGACAGGGGGCCTACGAGCAGTACTTC.

This clone was recorded only once. The V and J genes are TRBV7-8 and TRBJ2-2; D might be TRBD1 or TRBD2, each matching 5 bases. The germline gives CDR1 SGHVS, CDR2 FQNEAQ. V lost 2 bases and J lost 4, with 14 bases in between. The CDR3 covers 16 residues. The DNA for the CDR3 is TGTGCCAGCAGCTTAAACGGGACGGGTGTCACCGGGGAGCTGTTTTTT. Translating it yields CASSLNGTGVTGELFF.

This chain links TRBV6-5 with TRBJ1-2, with unresolved D. Germline loops: CDR1 MNHEY, CDR2 SVGAGI. Between the trimmed V and J ends, which lost 2 bases and 8 bases, there was a span of 9 bases. The CDR3 extends over 12 amino acids. The CDR3 nucleotides are TGTGCCAGCAGTTACACGGTCGGCGGCTACACCTTC. It is translated as CASSYTVGGYTF.

V is TRBV4-3 and J is TRBJ1-2; D remains unclear. This CDR3 has 15 amino acids. The germline gives CDR1 LGHNA, CDR2 YSLEER. V was trimmed by 0 bases and J by 4 bases, leaving 12 bases between them. CDR3 loop: CASSQDYPDLYGYTF. CDR3 sequence (DNA): TGCGCCAGCAGCCAAGATTATCCGGATCTCTATGGCTACACCTTC.

The chain's CDR3 is CAIGKDSPLHF. In nucleotides, the CDR3 is TGTGCCATAGGGAAGGATTCACCCCTCCACTTT. The gene calls are TRBV7-9 and TRBJ1-6, with D unclear. Germline V gene sequence: CDR1 SEHNR, CDR2 FQNEAQ (reference sequence). V lost 10 bases and J lost 8, with 9 bases in between. This CDR3 is built from 11 residues.

The V and J genes are TRBV7-2 and TRBJ2-7; D not certain. This CDR3 contains 15 residues. The germline V and J ends were trimmed by 1 base and 2 bases, with 12 bases remaining between them. The germline V gene encodes CDR1 SGHTA and CDR2 FQGNSA. CDR3 sequence reads: CASSLGSWNPYEQYF. The CDR3, as DNA: TGTGCCAGCAGCTTAGGCTCTTGGAATCCCTACGAGCAGTACTTC.

This clone was detected once. This chain joins TRBV27 and TRBJ1-2, with D tentatively TRBD1 (5 bases). CDR1 is MNHEY, CDR2 SMNVEV, per germline (reference sequence). V was shortened by 6 bases and J by 5 bases, with 16 bases between the two germline ends. The CDR3 totals 14 residues. The CDR3 loop is CASSPSGAGYGYTF. The CDR3 DNA reads TGTGCCAGCAGCCCGTCCGGGGCCGGATATGGCTACACCTTC.

In its sample, this clone was seen a few times. The chain joins TRBV4-1 to TRBJ1-5; D might be TRBD1 (5 bases). Trimming cost V 1 base and J 1 base, with 8 bases left between them. The germline V gene encodes CDR1 MGHRA and CDR2 YSYEKL. This CDR3 has 15 residues. The CDR3 DNA sequence: TGCGCCAGCAGCCAAGGTGAGGGGAGCAATCAGCCCCAGCATTTT. Encoded protein: CASSQGEGSNQPQHF.

This clone came up once. The J gene is TRBJ2-1, the V gene TRBV4-3; TRBD2 might be the D (5 bases). Trimming shortened V by 0 bases and J by 3 bases, and 12 bases separated the two germline ends. In germline, CDR1 is LGHNA, CDR2 YSLEER. The CDR3 length is 16 residues. CDR3 protein: CASSQDSPGGYNEQFF. As DNA, the CDR3 is TGCGCCAGCAGCCAAGATTCGCCTGGAGGCTACAATGAGCAGTTCTTC.